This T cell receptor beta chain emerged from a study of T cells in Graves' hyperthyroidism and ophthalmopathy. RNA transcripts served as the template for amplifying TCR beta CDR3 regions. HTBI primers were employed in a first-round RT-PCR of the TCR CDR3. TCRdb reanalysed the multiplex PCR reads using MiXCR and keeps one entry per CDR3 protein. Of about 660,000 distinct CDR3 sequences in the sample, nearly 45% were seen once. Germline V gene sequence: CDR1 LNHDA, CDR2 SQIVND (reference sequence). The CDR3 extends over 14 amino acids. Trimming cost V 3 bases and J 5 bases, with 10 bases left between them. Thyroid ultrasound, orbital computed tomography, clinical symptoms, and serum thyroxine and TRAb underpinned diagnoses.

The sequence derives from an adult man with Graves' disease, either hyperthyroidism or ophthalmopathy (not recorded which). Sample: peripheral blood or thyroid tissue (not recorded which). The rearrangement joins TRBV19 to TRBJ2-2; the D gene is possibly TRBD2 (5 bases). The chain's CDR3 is CASSMGGSTGELFF. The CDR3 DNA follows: TGTGCCAGTAGTATGGGTGGGAGTACCGGGGAGCTGTTTTTT.